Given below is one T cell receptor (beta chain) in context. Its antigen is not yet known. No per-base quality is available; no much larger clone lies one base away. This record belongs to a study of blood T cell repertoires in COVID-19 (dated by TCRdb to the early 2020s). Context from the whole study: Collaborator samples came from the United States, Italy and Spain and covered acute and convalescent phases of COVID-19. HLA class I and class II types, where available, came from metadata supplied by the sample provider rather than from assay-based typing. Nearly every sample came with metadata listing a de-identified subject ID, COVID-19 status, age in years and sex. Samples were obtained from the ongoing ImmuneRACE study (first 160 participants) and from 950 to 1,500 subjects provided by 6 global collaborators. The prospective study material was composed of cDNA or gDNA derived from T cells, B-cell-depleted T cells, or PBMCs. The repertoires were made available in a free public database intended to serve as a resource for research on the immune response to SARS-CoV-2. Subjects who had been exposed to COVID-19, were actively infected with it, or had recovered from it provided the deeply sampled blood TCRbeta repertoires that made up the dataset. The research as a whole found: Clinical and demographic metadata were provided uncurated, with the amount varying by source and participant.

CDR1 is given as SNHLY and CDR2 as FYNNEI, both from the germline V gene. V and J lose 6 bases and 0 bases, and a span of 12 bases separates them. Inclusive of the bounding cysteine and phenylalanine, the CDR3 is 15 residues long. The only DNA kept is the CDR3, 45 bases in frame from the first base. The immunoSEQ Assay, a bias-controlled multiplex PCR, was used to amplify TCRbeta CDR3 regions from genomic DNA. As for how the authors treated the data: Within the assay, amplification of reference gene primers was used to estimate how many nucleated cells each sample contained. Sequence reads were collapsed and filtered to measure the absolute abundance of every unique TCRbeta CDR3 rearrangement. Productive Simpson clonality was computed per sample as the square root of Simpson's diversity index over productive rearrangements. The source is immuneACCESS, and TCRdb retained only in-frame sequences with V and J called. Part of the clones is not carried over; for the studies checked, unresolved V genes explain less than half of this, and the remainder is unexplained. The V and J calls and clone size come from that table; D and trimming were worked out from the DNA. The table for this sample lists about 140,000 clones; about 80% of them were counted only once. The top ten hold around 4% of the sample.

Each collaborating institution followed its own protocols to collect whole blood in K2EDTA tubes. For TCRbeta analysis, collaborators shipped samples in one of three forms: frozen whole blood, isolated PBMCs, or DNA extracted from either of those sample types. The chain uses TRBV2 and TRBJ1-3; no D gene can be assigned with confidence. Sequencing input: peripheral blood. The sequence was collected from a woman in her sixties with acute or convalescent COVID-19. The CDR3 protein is CASSQEGRSGNTIYF. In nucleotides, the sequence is TGTGCCAGCAGCCAGGAGGGCCGCTCTGGAAACACCATATATTTT.